Shown below are 19 T cell receptor beta chains from a single sample sequenced in a study of blood T cell repertoires in COVID-19. Method: immunoSEQ multiplex PCR; TCRdb's copy keeps in-frame clones and lacks some. The sample lists 400,000 to 450,000 clones, about 90% occurring once. The specimen was peripheral blood. These receptors were collected from a man younger than 30 with COVID-19, enrolled during active disease.

The chain uses TRBV5-4 and TRBJ1-2, with a possible D match to TRBD1 (5 bases). CDR1 SGHNT and CDR2 YYREEE come from the germline V gene (reference sequence). The V and J ends lost 4 bases and 4 bases respectively, with 14 bases between them. The CDR3 runs to 14 residues. In DNA form, the CDR3 reads TGTGCCAGCAGCATAGGGCCGGGGGTCTATGGCTACACCTTC. Amino acids: CASSIGPGVYGYTF.

The chain has TRBV5-1 and TRBJ2-3; D is possibly TRBD2 (6 bases). CDR3 length: 15 residues. Germline V gene data show CDR1 as SGHRS and CDR2 as YFSETQ. V gave up 0 bases and J gave up 4 bases, with 12 bases separating them. The CDR3 loop is CASSLGLVTSDTQYF. CDR3 sequence (DNA): TGCGCCAGCAGCTTGGGACTAGTAACTTCAGATACGCAGTATTTT.

The chain employs TRBV5-4 and TRBJ2-7, with 8 bases fitting TRBD1. This CDR3 is 13 amino acids long. With V trimmed by 5 bases and J by 6 bases, 7 bases remained unmatched. Germline CDR1 reads SGHNT; CDR2 reads YYREEE (reference sequence). CDR3 nucleotides: TGTGCCAGCAGTCGCCCAGGGGGCTCCGAGCAGTACTTC. It yields the protein CASSRPGGSEQYF. Full variable domain (remainder filled in from reference TRBV5-4 and TRBJ2-7): ETGVTQSPTHLIKTRGQQVTLRCSSQSGHNTVSWYQQALGQGPQFIFQYYREEENGRGNFPPRFSGLQFPNYSSELNVNALELDDSALYLCASSRPGGSEQYFGPGTRLTVT.

V gene TRBV7-6 combines with J gene TRBJ2-3; 7 nucleotides line up with TRBD2. This CDR3 is 16 amino acids long. Germline values: CDR1 SGHVS, CDR2 FNYEAQ. With V trimmed by 1 base and J by 6 bases, 10 bases remained unmatched. CDR3 region: CASSLVAGHRMDTQYF. DNA for the CDR3: TGTGCCAGCAGCTTAGTAGCGGGTCACAGGATGGATACGCAGTATTTT.

This rearrangement joins TRBV5-1 to TRBJ2-7, with 11 bases matching TRBD2. CDR1 is SGHRS, CDR2 YFSETQ, per germline. With 3 bases clipped from V and 5 bases from J, the junction kept 13 bases outside the gene matches. CDR3 length: 17 residues. The CDR3 DNA follows: TGCGCCAGCAGCTCGATGGGCTTGACTAGCGGGAACGACGAGCAGTACTTC. It translates to CASSSMGLTSGNDEQYF.

The V gene is TRBV5-1, the J gene TRBJ2-5, with 9 nucleotides matching TRBD1. The V gene's germline CDR1 is SGHRS and CDR2 YFSETQ. Trimming took 4 bases from V and 1 from J; bases not matched to a gene: 14. The CDR3 length is 18 residues. CDR3 sequence (DNA): TGCGCCAGCAGCATCGGACAGGGGCCCACCCCCTTCCAAGAGACCCAGTACTTC. Protein: CASSIGQGPTPFQETQYF.

The V and J genes are TRBV7-6 and TRBJ2-5; no clear D. Germline V gene lookup returns CDR1 SGHVS and CDR2 FNYEAQ. CDR3 length: 13 amino acids. The V end was cut by 6 bases, the J end by 5 bases, with 13 bases between. The CDR3 sequence: CASSQLEAETQYF. In DNA, the CDR3 is TGTGCCAGCAGTCAGCTAGAGGCGGAGACCCAGTACTTC. The full variable domain, in which reference TRBV7-6 and TRBJ2-5 provide the parts outside the CDR3, is GAGVSQSPRYKVTKRGQDVALRCDPISGHVSLYWYRQALGQGPEFLTYFNYEAQQDKSGLPNDRFSAERPEGSISTLTIQRTEQRDSAMYRCASSQLEAETQYFGPGTRLLVL.

CDR3 sequence reads: CASSLSWAGEAFF. The CDR3 DNA reads as TGTGCCAGCAGTTTAAGTTGGGCAGGGGAAGCTTTCTTT. The V gene is TRBV12-3 or TRBV12-4, the J gene TRBJ1-1, with D maybe TRBD1 (5 bases). This CDR3 contains 13 residues. Trimming removed 2 bases at V and 8 bases at J, with 12 bases between.

The chain carries TRBV3-1 (or the pseudogene TRBV3-2) and TRBJ2-3, with 8 bases identical to TRBD1. J gave up 2 bases and V 4 bases, and 5 bases lay outside the gene matches. The CDR3 contains 15 residues. Per the germline V gene, CDR1 is LGHDT and CDR2 is YNNKEL (reference sequence). The CDR3: CASSPGQGNTDTQYF. The DNA of the CDR3 is TGTGCCAGCAGCCCCGGACAGGGCAACACAGATACGCAGTATTTT.

The chain has TRBV7-8 and TRBJ1-6; 9 bases match TRBD1. Germline V gene lookup returns CDR1 SGHVS and CDR2 FQNEAQ. Trimming cost V 5 bases and J 6 bases; bases outside gene matches: 2. The CDR3 extends over 14 amino acids. The CDR3 region is CASSEDRGNSPLHF. CDR3 nucleotides: TGTGCCAGCAGCGAGGACAGGGGTAATTCACCCCTCCACTTT.

The chain couples TRBV29-1 to TRBJ2-5; D uncertain. The CDR3 consists of 11 residues. V lost 4 bases and J 5 bases, leaving 8 bases between the germline ends. Per the germline V gene, CDR1 is SQVTM and CDR2 is ANQGSEA. The CDR3 bases are TGCAGCGTTGTTGAGAGGGAGACCCAGTACTTC. This encodes CSVVERETQYF.

For this clone: This sample includes further DNA sequences coding for the same CDR3. V and J are TRBV18 and TRBJ1-3; D is uncertain. The CDR3 has 14 amino acids. Trimming took 2 bases from V and 2 from J, leaving 7 bases between them. Looked up from germline, CDR1 is KGHSH and CDR2 is LQKENI. In DNA, the CDR3 is TGTGCCAGCTCACCATCGGGAACTGGAAACACCATATATTTT. It encodes CASSPSGTGNTIYF.

The chain employs TRBV5-1 and TRBJ1-4; TRBD1 aligns across 7 bases. With 0 bases clipped from V and 5 bases from J, the junction kept 4 bases outside the gene matches. The CDR3 is 15 residues long. Germline values: CDR1 SGHRS, CDR2 YFSETQ. The chain's CDR3 is CASSLERTGNEKLFF. In DNA form, the CDR3 reads TGCGCCAGCAGCTTGGAAAGGACAGGAAATGAAAAACTGTTTTTT.

CDR3: CASSLTGPSTNEKLFF. CDR3 DNA sequence: TGTGCCAGCAGTTTGACAGGGCCATCGACTAATGAAAAACTGTTTTTT. The chain uses TRBV27 and TRBJ1-4; 7 nucleotides agree with TRBD1. CDR1 and CDR2 (germline): MNHEY, SMNVEV (reference sequence). The CDR3 extends over 16 amino acids. The V segment lost 3 bases and the J segment 2 bases; nucleotides outside the gene matches: 6.

This chain joins TRBV5-1 and TRBJ2-1; maybe TRBD1 (5 bases). The germline V gene has CDR1 SGHRS and CDR2 YFSETQ. V shed 8 bases and J shed 6 bases, with 12 bases lying between them. The CDR3 contains 12 residues. This CDR3 is CARTDCCNEQFF. The CDR3 bases are TGCGCCAGGACAGACTGTTGCAATGAGCAGTTCTTC.

This clone was observed a single time. Within the sample, other DNA sequences also encode this same CDR3. This sequence joins TRBV11-2 and TRBJ1-1, with D possibly being TRBD1 (5 bases). Germline V gene sequence: CDR1 SGHAT, CDR2 FQNNGV. V lost 1 base and J 3 bases, leaving 9 bases between the germline ends. The CDR3 runs 14 residues. The CDR3 bases are TGTGCCAGCAGCTTAGTTGGGGGGGACACTGAAGCTTTCTTT. Its translation: CASSLVGGDTEAFF.

The chain employs TRBV20-1 and TRBJ2-3, with D unclear. Between the trimmed V and J ends, which lost 3 bases and 4 bases, there was a span of 8 bases. Germline CDR1 and CDR2: DFQATT and SNEGSKA (reference sequence). The CDR3 loop spans 12 amino acids. CDR3 sequence reads: CSASDFSDTQYF. CDR3 sequence (DNA): TGCAGTGCTAGTGACTTTTCAGATACGCAGTATTTT.

The chain combines TRBV2 with TRBJ2-3, with a weak D call TRBD2 (6 bases). Trimming left V 8 bases short and J 1 base short, with 10 bases between. The CDR3 is 13 amino acids. Germline V CDR1 and CDR2: SNHLY, FYNNEI. The CDR3 is CASDSGRTDTQYF. The CDR3 bases are TGTGCCAGCGATAGCGGCCGCACAGATACGCAGTATTTT.

This chain links TRBV4-1 with TRBJ2-1; 11 bases map to TRBD2. This CDR3 is 17 amino acids long. V was pared by 1 base and J by 3 bases, with 5 bases of the junction left unmatched. From germline, CDR1 is MGHRA and CDR2 YSYEKL. This chain's CDR3 is CASSQGSLAGGYNEQFF. DNA of the CDR3: TGCGCCAGCAGCCAAGGTAGTCTAGCGGGGGGCTACAATGAGCAGTTCTTC.